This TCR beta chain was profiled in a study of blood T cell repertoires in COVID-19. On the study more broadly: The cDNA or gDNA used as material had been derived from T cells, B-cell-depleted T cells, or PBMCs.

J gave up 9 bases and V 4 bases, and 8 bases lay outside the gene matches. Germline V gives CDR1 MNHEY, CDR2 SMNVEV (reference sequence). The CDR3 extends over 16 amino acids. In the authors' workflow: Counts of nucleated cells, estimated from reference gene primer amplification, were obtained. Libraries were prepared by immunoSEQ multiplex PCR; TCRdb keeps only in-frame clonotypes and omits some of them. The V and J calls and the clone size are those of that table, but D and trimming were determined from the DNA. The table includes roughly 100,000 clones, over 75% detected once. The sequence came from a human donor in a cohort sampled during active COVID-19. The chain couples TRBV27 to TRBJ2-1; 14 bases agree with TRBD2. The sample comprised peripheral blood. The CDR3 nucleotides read TGTGCCAGCAGTTCCGACGGACTAGCGGGGGGCCTTGAGCAGTTCTTC. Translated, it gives CASSSDGLAGGLEQFF.